The 13 T cell receptor beta chains reported below all come from one sample, sequenced in a study of regulatory T cells in long-lasting Graves disease. Time point: persistent/refractory GD, antithyroid drugs over 5 years with positive TRAb. Preparation of the TCR library used RNA extracted from PBMCs. Construction of TCR beta libraries relied on iRepertoire HTBI primers and on Arm-PCR targeting CDR3 regions. TCRdb independently ran MiXCR on the multiplex PCR reads; one entry per CDR3 protein. The sample consists of around 460,000 distinct CDR3 sequences, roughly 21% of them appearing once. Specimen: peripheral blood mononuclear cells (PBMCs), collected when the disease was refractory, from a patient treated with antithyroid drugs. These receptors were taken from a female donor with Graves disease.

This clonotype was seen only once. The chain carries TRBV18 and TRBJ1-4, with D possibly being TRBD1 (6 bases). V was trimmed by 3 bases and J by 7 bases, leaving 15 bases between them. This CDR3 has 15 residues. Germline V gene sequence: CDR1 KGHSH, CDR2 LQKENI. In nucleotides, the CDR3 is TGTGCCAGCTCACCGGGACAACCAGCGGGTGAAAAACTGTTTTTT. Encoded protein: CASSPGQPAGEKLFF. The full variable domain, completed using reference TRBV18 and TRBJ1-4, is NAGVMQNPRHLVRRRGQEARLRCSPMKGHSHVYWYRQLPEEGLKFMVYLQKENIIDESGMPKERFSAEFPKEGPSILRIQQVVRGDSAAYFCASSPGQPAGEKLFFGSGTQLSVL.

This clonotype was detected many times. V and J are TRBV11-1 and TRBJ1-5; D is undetermined. The CDR3 is 13 residues long. V was pared by 2 bases and J by 6 bases, with 8 bases between. Germline V gene lookup returns CDR1 SGHAT and CDR2 FQDESV (reference sequence). CDR3 sequence (DNA): TGTGCCAGCAGCTTATTCTATGGTCAGCCCCAGCATTTT. It is translated as CASSLFYGQPQHF. Together with reference TRBV11-1 and TRBJ1-5, the CDR3 gives the full variable domain: EAEVAQSPRYKITEKSQAVAFWCDPISGHATLYWYRQILGQGPELLVQFQDESVVDDSQLPKDRFSAERLKGVDSTLKIQPAELGDSAMYLCASSLFYGQPQHFGDGTRLSIL.

The gene calls are TRBV20-1 and TRBJ1-4; D ambiguous. Germline loops: CDR1 DFQATT, CDR2 SNEGSKA (reference sequence). V lost 3 bases and J lost 8, with 13 bases in between. The CDR3 runs 13 residues. The chain's CDR3 is CSASSPLEEKLFF. The DNA of the CDR3 is TGCAGTGCTAGTAGCCCCCTAGAAGAAAAACTGTTTTTT.

The table lists this clonotype with many counts. V usage is TRBV19 and J usage is TRBJ1-2; 8 bases are shared with TRBD1. Germline CDR1 reads LNHDA; CDR2 reads SQIVND (reference sequence). The CDR3 loop spans 13 amino acids. With V trimmed by 6 bases and J by 10 bases, 10 bases remained unmatched. CDR3 loop: CASRRRTGSDYTF. CDR3 bases: TGTGCCAGTAGGCGTCGGACAGGGAGTGACTACACCTTC.

Only one count was recorded for this clonotype. A much larger clone lies a single base off, so this may be a read error. The chain couples TRBV6-1 to TRBJ2-5; tentative D call: TRBD2 (6 bases). In germline, CDR1 is MNHNS, CDR2 SASEGT. This CDR3 region has 15 residues. V lost 6 bases and J 5 bases, leaving 19 bases between the germline ends. CDR3 protein: CASSPFGGGMETQYF. The CDR3 DNA reads as TGTGCCAGCAGCCCATTTGGTGGGGGGATGGAGACCCAGTACTTC.

The CDR3 DNA sequence: TGTGCCAGCAGCCCAGGAGGGATACCTTATGGCTACACCTTC. Translated, it gives CASSPGGIPYGYTF. The chain links TRBV11-2 to TRBJ1-2; D call uncertain. Germline-derived CDR1 and CDR2 are SGHAT and FQNNGV. The CDR3 consists of 14 residues. Trimming shortened V by 5 bases and J by 5 bases, and 15 bases separated the two germline ends.

This clonotype was seen ten or more times. The rearrangement joins TRBV7-2 to TRBJ1-2; TRBD1 might be the D (5 bases). Germline V gives CDR1 SGHTA, CDR2 FQGNSA. The CDR3 has 14 residues. V lost 5 bases and J lost 4, with 14 bases in between. The CDR3 spells CASSPGGTGYGYTF. The DNA of the CDR3 is TGTGCCAGCAGCCCTGGGGGTACGGGCTATGGCTACACCTTC.

This clonotype was recorded at least ten times. This sequence joins TRBV20-1 and TRBJ1-1, with D maybe TRBD1 (6 bases). CDR3 length equals 13 residues. The germline V and J ends were trimmed by 3 bases and 7 bases, with 15 bases remaining between them. Germline assignment: CDR1 DFQATT and CDR2 SNEGSKA (reference sequence). The CDR3 DNA follows: TGCAGTGCTAGTTCAGGGGATAAGGTTGAAGCTTTCTTT. This encodes CSASSGDKVEAFF.

This rearrangement joins TRBV28 to TRBJ2-3; D is possibly TRBD1 (6 bases). This CDR3 is built from 15 residues. Germline CDR1 MDHEN, CDR2 SYDVKM. The V end lost 6 bases, the J end lost 0 bases, and 13 bases lay between the germline ends. The CDR3 bases are TGTGCCAGCAGGTATTCAGGGGTGAGCACAGATACGCAGTATTTT. This codes for CASRYSGVSTDTQYF.

In the case of this clonotype: A much larger clone lies a single base off, so this may be a read error. The chain carries TRBV11-2 and TRBJ2-7; D gene unclear. This CDR3 contains 11 residues. V was clipped by 3 bases and J by 6 bases, with 6 bases between them. Germline V gene sequence: CDR1 SGHAT, CDR2 FQNNGV. The CDR3 region is CASSFYSEQYF. CDR3 nucleotides: TGTGCCAGCAGCTTCTACAGCGAGCAGTACTTC.

J is TRBJ1-4 and V is TRBV15; a weak D match, TRBD1 (6 bases). Germline V lookup: CDR1 LNHNV, CDR2 YYDKDF (reference sequence). This CDR3 is built from 16 residues. The V gene lost 5 bases and the J gene lost 7 bases, with 20 bases spanning the gap. CDR3 nucleotide sequence: TGTGCCACCAGCTTTAGAACAGGGTCATTCGGTGAAAAACTGTTTTTT. This translates into CATSFRTGSFGEKLFF.

This clonotype was seen many times. The chain is built from TRBV6-1 and TRBJ1-2; 7 bases line up with TRBD1. Germline CDR1 MNHNS, CDR2 SASEGT. J lost 0 bases, V lost 8 bases, and 9 bases had no gene match. The CDR3 spans 15 residues. The CDR3: CASSRDSKTNYGYTF. CDR3 in DNA: TGTGCCAGCTCTCGGGACAGTAAAACTAACTATGGCTACACCTTC.

This clonotype showed up just a few times. The chain uses TRBV4-1 and TRBJ2-7; D gene ambiguous. The V end was cut by 1 base, the J end by 0 bases, with 7 bases between. This CDR3 is built from 14 residues. Germline CDR1 MGHRA, CDR2 YSYEKL. In DNA, the CDR3 is TGCGCCAGCAGCCAAGGGAGAGGCTCCTACGAGCAGTACTTC. It specifies CASSQGRGSYEQYF.